The 11 T cell receptor beta chains reported below all come from one sample, sequenced in a study of cytomegalovirus exposure and HLA in healthy donors. Amplification used 60 Vbeta primers and 13 Jbeta primers. Assay: immunoSEQ multiplex PCR; the TCRdb copy retains only in-frame clones and omits some. Of 160,000 or so clones in the sample, 65% to 90% were seen once. Sequenced sample: PBMCs. Every receptor here comes from a man between 45 and 60 years old in good health and CMV-seropositive.

The chain combines TRBV19 with TRBJ2-5; D is possibly TRBD2 (5 bases). Germline loops: CDR1 LNHDA, CDR2 SQIVND (reference sequence). V lost 4 bases and J lost 5, with 11 bases in between. The CDR3 sequence is 13 residues long. The CDR3, as DNA: TGTGCCAGTAGTAGAGGGTGGCTCGAGACCCAGTACTTC. The encoded protein is CASSRGWLETQYF. Together with reference TRBV19 and TRBJ2-5, the CDR3 gives the full variable domain: DGGITQSPKYLFRKEGQNVTLSCEQNLNHDAMYWYRQDPGQGLRLIYYSQIVNDFQKGDIAEGYSVSREKKESFPLTVTSAQKNPTAFYLCASSRGWLETQYFGPGTRLLVL.

The chain combines TRBV5-1 with TRBJ1-2; D is unresolved. The germline CDR1 and CDR2 sequences are SGHRS and YFSETQ. Trimming removed 0 bases from V and 6 bases from J, with 9 bases in between. CDR3 size: 13 residues. The CDR3 loop is CASSLAAGDGYTF. As DNA, the CDR3 is TGCGCCAGCAGCTTGGCCGCGGGAGATGGCTACACCTTC.

There are a few counts of this clone. The chain links TRBV6-6 to TRBJ1-1, with 9 bases identical to TRBD1. V was clipped by 1 base and J by 5 bases; unmatched bases: 8. The CDR3 is made up of 16 amino acids. The germline V gene encodes CDR1 MNHNY and CDR2 SVGAGI (reference sequence). The CDR3 DNA reads TGTGCCAGCAGTTACTTATACAGGGGGCGCGGGACTGAAGCTTTCTTT. It specifies CASSYLYRGRGTEAFF.

This chain uses TRBV30 with TRBJ1-4; no clear D gene. V lost 7 bases, J lost 2 bases, and 8 bases lay in between. The germline CDR1 and CDR2 sequences are GTSNPN and SVGIG (reference sequence). The CDR3 covers 12 residues. Here the CDR3 reads CASTGTNEKLFF. The CDR3 nucleotides read TGTGCCTCCACCGGGACTAATGAAAAACTGTTTTTT.

The CDR3 protein is CASSPPAGTGGNQPQHF. In DNA, the CDR3 is TGTGCCAGCTCACCACCGGCCGGGACAGGGGGCAATCAGCCCCAGCATTTT. This chain connects TRBV18 to TRBJ1-5, with 10 bases that match TRBD1. Germline values: CDR1 KGHSH, CDR2 LQKENI. V lost 0 bases to trimming and J lost 2 bases; unmatched junction nucleotides: 4. The CDR3 is 17 residues long.

Details on this clone: The junction does not match germline at one end; this may be a read error. This chain joins TRBV4-1 and TRBJ1-2, with D perhaps TRBD1 (5 bases). The CDR3 runs to 10 residues. From germline, CDR1 is MGHRA and CDR2 YSYEKL. This CDR3 reads CASSQGQLLF. The DNA for the CDR3 is TGCGCCAGCAGCCAAGGACAGCTACTTTTC.

V usage is TRBV5-1 and J usage is TRBJ1-3, with a weak D call TRBD1 (6 bases). CDR1 and CDR2 (germline): SGHRS, YFSETQ. CDR3 length equals 15 residues. V shed 0 bases and J shed 2 bases, with 9 bases lying between them. DNA of the CDR3: TGCGCCAGCAGCTTGGAACAGGGAGCTGGAAACACCATATATTTT. It codes for CASSLEQGAGNTIYF. Full variable domain (missing parts from reference TRBV5-1 and TRBJ1-3): KAGVTQTPRYLIKTRGQQVTLSCSPISGHRSVSWYQQTPGQGLQFLFEYFSETQRNKGNFPGRFSGRQFSNSRSEMNVSTLELGDSALYLCASSLEQGAGNTIYFGEGSWLTVV.

The chain is built from TRBV29-1 and TRBJ1-5, with D possibly being TRBD1 (6 bases). The CDR3 is 13 amino acids. Trimming cost V 6 bases and J 3 bases, with 12 bases left between them. The V gene's germline CDR1 is SQVTM and CDR2 ANQGSEA. The CDR3, as DNA: TGCAGCGTCCTCGACAGGATCAATCAGCCCCAGCATTTT. Protein: CSVLDRINQPQHF.

The rearrangement uses TRBV15 and TRBJ2-1; either TRBD1 or TRBD2 may fit D (9 bases each). From germline, CDR1 is LNHNV and CDR2 YYDKDF (reference sequence). This CDR3 is 21 amino acids long. Trimming removed 3 bases at V and 1 base at J, with 28 bases between. CDR3 nucleotide sequence: TGTGCCACCAGCAGGGCTACCGGGACAGGGTTTCTAGCGGGGTCCTACAATGAGCAGTTCTTC. Translated, it gives CATSRATGTGFLAGSYNEQFF.

The chain couples TRBV6-1 to TRBJ2-2, with TRBD2 identical over 8 bases. The germline gives CDR1 MNHNS, CDR2 SASEGT. After removal of 3 bases from V and 5 bases from J, the junction contained 14 bases not matched to a gene. The CDR3 extends over 18 amino acids. CDR3 nucleotide sequence: TGTGCCAGCAGTGACCCCGGGGAGCGGGGGTTCAATACCGGGGAGCTGTTTTTT. It codes for CASSDPGERGFNTGELFF.

This chain links TRBV21-1 with TRBJ2-7; whether TRBD2, the table's D call, matches the DNA was not checked. TRBV21-1 is a documented pseudogene. The CDR3 contains 14 residues. The CDR3 coding sequence is TGTGCCAGCAGCAAAAAAACCCCATTAAGCGAGCAGTACGTC. This encodes CASSKKTPLSEQYV.